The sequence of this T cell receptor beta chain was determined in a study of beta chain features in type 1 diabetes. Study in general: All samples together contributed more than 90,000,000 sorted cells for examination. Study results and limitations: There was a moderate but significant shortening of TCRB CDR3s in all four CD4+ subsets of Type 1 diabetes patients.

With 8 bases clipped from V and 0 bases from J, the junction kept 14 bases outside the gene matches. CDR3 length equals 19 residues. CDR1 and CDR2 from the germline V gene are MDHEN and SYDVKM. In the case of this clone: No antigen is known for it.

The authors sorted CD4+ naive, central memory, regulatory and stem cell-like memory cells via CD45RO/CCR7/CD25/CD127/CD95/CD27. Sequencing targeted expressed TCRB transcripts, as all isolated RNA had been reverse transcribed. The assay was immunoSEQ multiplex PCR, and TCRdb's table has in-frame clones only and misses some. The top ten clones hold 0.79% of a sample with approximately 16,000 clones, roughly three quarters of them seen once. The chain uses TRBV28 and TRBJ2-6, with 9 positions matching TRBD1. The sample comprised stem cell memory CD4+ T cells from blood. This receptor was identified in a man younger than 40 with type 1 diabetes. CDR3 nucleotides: TGTGCCAGCTCCACGCCCAGGGACAGGGAAAGCTCTGGGGCCAACGTCCTGACTTTC. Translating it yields CASSTPRDRESSGANVLTF.